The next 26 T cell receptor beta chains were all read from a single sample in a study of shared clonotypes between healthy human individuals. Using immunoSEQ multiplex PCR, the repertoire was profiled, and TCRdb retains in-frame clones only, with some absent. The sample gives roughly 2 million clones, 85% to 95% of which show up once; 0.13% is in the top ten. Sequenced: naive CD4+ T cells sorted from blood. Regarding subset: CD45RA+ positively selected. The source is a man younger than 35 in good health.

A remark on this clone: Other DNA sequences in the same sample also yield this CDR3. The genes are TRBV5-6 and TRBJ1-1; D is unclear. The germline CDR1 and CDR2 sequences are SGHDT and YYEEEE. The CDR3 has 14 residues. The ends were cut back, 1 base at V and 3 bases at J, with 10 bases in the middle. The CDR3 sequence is CASSLRGRYTEAFF. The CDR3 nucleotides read TGTGCCAGCAGCTTGAGAGGGCGGTACACTGAAGCTTTCTTT.

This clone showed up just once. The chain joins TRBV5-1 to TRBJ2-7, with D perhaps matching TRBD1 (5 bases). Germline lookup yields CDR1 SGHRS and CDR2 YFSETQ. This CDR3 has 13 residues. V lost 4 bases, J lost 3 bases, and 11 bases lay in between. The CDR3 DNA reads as TGCGCCAGCAGCACCGACAGAGTCTACGAGCAGTACTTC. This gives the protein CASSTDRVYEQYF. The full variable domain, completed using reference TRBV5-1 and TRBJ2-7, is KAGVTQTPRYLIKTRGQQVTLSCSPISGHRSVSWYQQTPGQGLQFLFEYFSETQRNKGNFPGRFSGRQFSNSRSEMNVSTLELGDSALYLCASSTDRVYEQYFGPGTRLTVT.

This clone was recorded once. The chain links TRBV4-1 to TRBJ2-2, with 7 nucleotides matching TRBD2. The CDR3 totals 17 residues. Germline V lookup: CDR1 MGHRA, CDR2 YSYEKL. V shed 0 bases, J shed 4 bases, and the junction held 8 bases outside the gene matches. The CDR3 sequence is CASSQDKLAILTGELFF. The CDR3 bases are TGCGCCAGCAGCCAAGATAAACTAGCGATCCTCACCGGGGAGCTGTTTTTT.

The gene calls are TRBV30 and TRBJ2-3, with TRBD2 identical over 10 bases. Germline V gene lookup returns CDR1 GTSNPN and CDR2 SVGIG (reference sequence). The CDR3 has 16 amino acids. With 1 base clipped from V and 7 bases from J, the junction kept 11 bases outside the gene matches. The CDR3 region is CAWSGVPKREGHTQYF. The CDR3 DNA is TGTGCCTGGAGTGGGGTCCCCAAGCGGGAGGGCCATACGCAGTATTTT.

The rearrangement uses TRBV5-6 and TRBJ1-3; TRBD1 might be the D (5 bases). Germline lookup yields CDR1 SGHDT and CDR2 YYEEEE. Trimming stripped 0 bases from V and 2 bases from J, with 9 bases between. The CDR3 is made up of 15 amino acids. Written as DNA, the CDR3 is TGTGCCAGCAGCTTGGCGGCAGGGCCTGGAAACACCATATATTTT. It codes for CASSLAAGPGNTIYF.

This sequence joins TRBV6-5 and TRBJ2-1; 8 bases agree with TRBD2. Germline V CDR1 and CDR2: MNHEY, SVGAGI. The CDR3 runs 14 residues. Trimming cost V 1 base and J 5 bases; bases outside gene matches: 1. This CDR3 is CASSYFSGDNEQFF. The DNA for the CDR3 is TGTGCCAGCAGTTACTTTAGCGGGGACAATGAGCAGTTCTTC.

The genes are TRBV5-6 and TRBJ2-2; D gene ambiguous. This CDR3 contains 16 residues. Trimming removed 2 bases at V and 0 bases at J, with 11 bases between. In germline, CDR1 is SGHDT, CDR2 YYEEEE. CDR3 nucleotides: TGTGCCAGCAGCTTTGGGGTTTACCCGAACACCGGGGAGCTGTTTTTT. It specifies CASSFGVYPNTGELFF.

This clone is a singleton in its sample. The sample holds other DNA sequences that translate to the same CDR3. The CDR3 DNA is TGTGCCAGCAGCTTAGAACAGGGGGCCTACGAGCAGTACTTC. Translated: CASSLEQGAYEQYF. This chain uses TRBV7-2 with TRBJ2-7; 8 bases agree with TRBD1. The CDR3 contains 14 residues. CDR1 is SGHTA, CDR2 FQGNSA, per germline. With 1 base clipped from V and 2 bases from J, the junction kept 1 base outside the gene matches.

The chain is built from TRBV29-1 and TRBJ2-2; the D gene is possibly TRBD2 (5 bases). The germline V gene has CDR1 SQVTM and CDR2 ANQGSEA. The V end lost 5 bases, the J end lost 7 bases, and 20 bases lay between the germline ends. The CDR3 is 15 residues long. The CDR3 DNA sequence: TGCAGCGTTCAGCATGGACTCCATCGTAACGGGGAGCTGTTTTTT. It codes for CSVQHGLHRNGELFF.

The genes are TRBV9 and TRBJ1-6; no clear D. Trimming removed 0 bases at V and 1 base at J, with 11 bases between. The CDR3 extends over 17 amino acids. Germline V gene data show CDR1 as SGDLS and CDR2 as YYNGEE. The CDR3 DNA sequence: TGTGCCAGCAGCGTAGACGGGGTACGGTCCTATAATTCACCCCTCCACTTT. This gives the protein CASSVDGVRSYNSPLHF.

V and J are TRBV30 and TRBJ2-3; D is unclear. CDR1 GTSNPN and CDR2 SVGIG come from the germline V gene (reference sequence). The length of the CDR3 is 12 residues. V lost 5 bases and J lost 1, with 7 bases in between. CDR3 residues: CAWCTGTDTQYF. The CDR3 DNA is TGTGCCTGGTGCACCGGCACAGATACGCAGTATTTT.

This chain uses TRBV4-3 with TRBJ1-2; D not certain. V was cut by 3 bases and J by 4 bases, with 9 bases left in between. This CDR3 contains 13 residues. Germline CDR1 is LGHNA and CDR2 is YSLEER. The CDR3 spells CASSHPGIYGYTF. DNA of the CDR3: TGCGCCAGCAGCCATCCCGGGATCTATGGCTACACCTTC.

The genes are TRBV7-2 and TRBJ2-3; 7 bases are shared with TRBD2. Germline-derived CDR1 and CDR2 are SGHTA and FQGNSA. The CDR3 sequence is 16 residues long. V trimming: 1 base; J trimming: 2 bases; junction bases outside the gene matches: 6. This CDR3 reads CASSLGASGATDTQYF. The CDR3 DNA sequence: TGTGCCAGCAGCTTAGGGGCCAGCGGGGCCACAGATACGCAGTATTTT.

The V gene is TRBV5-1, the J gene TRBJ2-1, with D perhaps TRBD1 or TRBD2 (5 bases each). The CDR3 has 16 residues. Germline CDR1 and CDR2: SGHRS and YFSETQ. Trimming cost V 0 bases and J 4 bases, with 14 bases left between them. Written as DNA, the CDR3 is TGCGCCAGCAGCTTGGAGGGTCGAGGGGCATACAATGAGCAGTTCTTC. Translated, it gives CASSLEGRGAYNEQFF.

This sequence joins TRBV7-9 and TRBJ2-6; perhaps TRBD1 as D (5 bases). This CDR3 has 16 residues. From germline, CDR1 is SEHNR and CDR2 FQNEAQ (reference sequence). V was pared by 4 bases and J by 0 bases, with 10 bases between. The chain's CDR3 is CASSWGRSSGANVLTF. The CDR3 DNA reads TGTGCCAGCAGCTGGGGCAGGAGCTCTGGGGCCAACGTCCTGACTTTC. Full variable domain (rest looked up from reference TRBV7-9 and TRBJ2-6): DTGVSQNPRHKITKRGQNVTFRCDPISEHNRLYWYRQTLGQGPEFLTYFQNEAQLEKSRLLSDRFSAERPKGSFSTLEIQRTEQGDSAMYLCASSWGRSSGANVLTFGAGSRLTVL.

DNA of the CDR3: TGTGCCAGCAGCTTAACAGGAGGGACCGGCTACACCTTC. It translates to CASSLTGGTGYTF. V usage is TRBV7-3 and J usage is TRBJ1-2; D may be TRBD1 (5 bases). This CDR3 is built from 13 residues. V dropped 0 bases and J dropped 8 bases, with 10 bases sitting between them. Germline assignment: CDR1 SGHTA and CDR2 FQGTGA.

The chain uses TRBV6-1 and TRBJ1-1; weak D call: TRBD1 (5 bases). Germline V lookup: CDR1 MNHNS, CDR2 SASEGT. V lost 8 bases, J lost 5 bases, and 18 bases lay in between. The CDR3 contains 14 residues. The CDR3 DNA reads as TGTGCCAGCGATCCGGGACGCGGGAGAACTGAAGCTTTCTTT. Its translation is CASDPGRGRTEAFF.

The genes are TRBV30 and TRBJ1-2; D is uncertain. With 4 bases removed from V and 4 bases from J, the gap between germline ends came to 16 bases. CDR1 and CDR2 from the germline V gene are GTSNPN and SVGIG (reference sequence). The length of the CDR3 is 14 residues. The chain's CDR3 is CAWMGNPNPYGYTF. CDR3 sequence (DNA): TGTGCCTGGATGGGAAACCCCAACCCCTATGGCTACACCTTC.

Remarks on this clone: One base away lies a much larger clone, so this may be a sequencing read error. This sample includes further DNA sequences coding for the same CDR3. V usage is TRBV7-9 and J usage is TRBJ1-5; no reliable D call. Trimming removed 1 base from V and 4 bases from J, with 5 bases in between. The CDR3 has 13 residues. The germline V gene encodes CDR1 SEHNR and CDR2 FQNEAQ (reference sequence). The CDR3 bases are TGTGCCAGCAGCTTAGGTGAAAATCAGCCCCAGCATTTT. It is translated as CASSLGENQPQHF.

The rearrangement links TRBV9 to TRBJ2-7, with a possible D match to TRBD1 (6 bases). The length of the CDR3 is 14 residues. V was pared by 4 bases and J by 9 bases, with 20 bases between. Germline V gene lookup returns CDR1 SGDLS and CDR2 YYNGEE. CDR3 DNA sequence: TGTGCCAGCAGCACCCAGGGGCACGGGACGAGGCAGTACTTC. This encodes CASSTQGHGTRQYF.

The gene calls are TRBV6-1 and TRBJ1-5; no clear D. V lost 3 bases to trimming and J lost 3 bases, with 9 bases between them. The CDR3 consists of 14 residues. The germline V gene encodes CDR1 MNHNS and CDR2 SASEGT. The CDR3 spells CASSEEANNQPQHF. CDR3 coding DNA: TGTGCCAGCAGTGAGGAGGCAAACAATCAGCCCCAGCATTTT.

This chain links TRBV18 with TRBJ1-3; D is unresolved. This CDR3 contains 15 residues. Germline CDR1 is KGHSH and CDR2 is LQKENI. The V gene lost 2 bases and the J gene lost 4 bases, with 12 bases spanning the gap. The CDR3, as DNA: TGTGCCAGCTCACCAACTATACAGTCCGGAAACACCATATATTTT. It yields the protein CASSPTIQSGNTIYF.

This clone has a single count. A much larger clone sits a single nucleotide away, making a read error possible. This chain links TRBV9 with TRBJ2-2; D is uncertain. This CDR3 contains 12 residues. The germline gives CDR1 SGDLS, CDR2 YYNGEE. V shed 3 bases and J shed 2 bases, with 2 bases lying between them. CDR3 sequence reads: CASSDNTGELFF. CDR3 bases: TGTGCCAGCAGCGACAACACCGGGGAGCTGTTTTTT. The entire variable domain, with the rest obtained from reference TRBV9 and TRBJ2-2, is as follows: DSGVTQTPKHLITATGQRVTLRCSPRSGDLSVYWYQQSLDQGLQFLIQYYNGEERAKGNILERFSAQQFPDLHSELNLSSLELGDSALYFCASSDNTGELFFGEGSRLTVL.

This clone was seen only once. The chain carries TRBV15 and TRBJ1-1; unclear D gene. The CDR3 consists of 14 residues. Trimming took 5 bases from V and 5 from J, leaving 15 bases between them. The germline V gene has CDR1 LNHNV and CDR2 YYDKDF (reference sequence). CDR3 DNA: TGTGCCACCAGCCTAGGCCTGTTGGGAACTGAAGCTTTCTTT. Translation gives CATSLGLLGTEAFF.

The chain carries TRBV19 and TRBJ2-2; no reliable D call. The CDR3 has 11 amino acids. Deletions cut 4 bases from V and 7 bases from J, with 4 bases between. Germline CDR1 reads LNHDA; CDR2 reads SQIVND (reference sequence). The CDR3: CASSTYGELFF. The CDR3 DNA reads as TGTGCCAGTAGTACGTACGGGGAGCTGTTTTTT.

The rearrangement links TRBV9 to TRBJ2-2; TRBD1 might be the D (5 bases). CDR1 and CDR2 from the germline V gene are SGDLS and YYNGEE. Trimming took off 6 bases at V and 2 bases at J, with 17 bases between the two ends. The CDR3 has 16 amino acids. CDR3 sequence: CASTSPAGLNTGELFF. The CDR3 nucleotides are TGTGCCAGCACCTCTCCGGCAGGGCTAAACACCGGGGAGCTGTTTTTT. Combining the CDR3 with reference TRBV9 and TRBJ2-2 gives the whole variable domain DSGVTQTPKHLITATGQRVTLRCSPRSGDLSVYWYQQSLDQGLQFLIQYYNGEERAKGNILERFSAQQFPDLHSELNLSSLELGDSALYFCASTSPAGLNTGELFFGEGSRLTVL.